This TCR beta chain was retrieved from a study of cytomegalovirus exposure and HLA in healthy donors. Study summary: A prior study identified 100 million to 130 million unique TCR beta sequences from 180 million or so T cells.

Worth noting for this clone: The antigen remains undetermined.

With 60 Vbeta and 13 Jbeta primers, the PCR was carried out. Method: immunoSEQ multiplex PCR; TCRdb's copy keeps in-frame clones and lacks some. The data show 50,000 to 65,000 clones, around 82% seen once. General study results and limits: By HLA locus, TCR association rates varied in a later analysis, with DRB1 showing the most and HLA-C the fewest. Per a later analysis, HLA-associated TCR beta chains showed more clonal expansion than other, equally common TCR beta chains. Sequencing likely produced, as an artifact, a cluster of highly shared sequence variants.

The specimen was PBMCs. The receptor was derived from a woman in her late teens or twenties in good health and CMV-seronegative.

CDR3 region: CASSISQRMGTDTQYF. CDR3 DNA: TGCGCCAGCAGCATTAGCCAGCGGATGGGCACAGATACGCAGTATTTT. The gene calls are TRBV5-1 and TRBJ2-3; maybe TRBD2 (5 bases). Germline CDR1 reads SGHRS; CDR2 reads YFSETQ. V lost 4 bases and J lost 1, with 16 bases in between. The CDR3 extends over 16 amino acids. The whole variable domain, filled in from reference TRBV5-1 and TRBJ2-3, reads KAGVTQTPRYLIKTRGQQVTLSCSPISGHRSVSWYQQTPGQGLQFLFEYFSETQRNKGNFPGRFSGRQFSNSRSEMNVSTLELGDSALYLCASSISQRMGTDTQYFGPGTRLTVL.